The TCR beta chain described here comes from a study of blood T cells in healthy people across ages. Study background: Capture by template switching was about one barcoded beta molecule per two T cells.

V shed 8 bases and J shed 5 bases, with 9 bases lying between them. The CDR3 is 11 amino acids. Germline CDR1 reads MNHEY; CDR2 reads SVGEGT. Together with a sample-barcoded 5' primer, a J-beta primer mix was included in a second PCR lasting roughly 7 to 11 cycles. Each cDNA molecule, via a template-switch adaptor with 12 random nucleotides, was tagged. TCRdb reanalysed the 5' RACE reads using MiXCR and keeps one entry per CDR3 protein. The sample lists 780,000 or so distinct CDR3 sequences, 20% to 30% occurring once. The data also belong to a second study, concerning T cells of mothers and their children.

This chain uses TRBV6-2 or TRBV6-3 with TRBJ1-1; TRBD1 might be the D (6 bases). This receptor was obtained from a boy aged 5 to 17 in good health. Material for sequencing was blood. The chain's CDR3 is CASLQGTEAFF. The DNA for the CDR3 is TGTGCCAGCCTTCAGGGGACTGAAGCTTTCTTT.